The 28 T cell receptor beta chains below were found in one sample sequenced in a study of regulatory T cells in long-lasting Graves disease. Researchers made TCR beta libraries by using iRepertoire HTBI primers and running Arm-PCR on CDR3 regions. From the multiplex PCR reads, TCRdb called clonotypes with MiXCR, one entry per CDR3 protein. The sample has over 350,000 distinct CDR3 sequences, about 15% seen once. Time point defined: newly diagnosed GD, antithyroid drugs for less than 3 months. From PBMCs, RNA was extracted and then used to make the TCR library. The sample also formed part of further work on T cells in Graves' hyperthyroidism and ophthalmopathy.

The material was peripheral blood mononuclear cells (PBMCs), obtained at new diagnosis, from a patient treated with antithyroid drugs. The source of these receptors is a woman aged 40 to 50 with Graves disease.

This chain joins TRBV2 and TRBJ2-7; 10 bases fit TRBD2. Trimming removed 0 bases from V and 1 base from J; junction bases left unmatched: 0. The CDR3 has 15 residues. Germline loops: CDR1 SNHLY, CDR2 FYNNEI. The CDR3 reads CASSEASGRSYEQYF. CDR3 nucleotides: TGTGCCAGCAGTGAAGCTAGCGGGAGGTCCTACGAGCAGTACTTC.

There are a few counts of this clonotype. This chain uses TRBV7-2 with TRBJ2-1; D is unclear. The CDR3 has 16 residues. With 0 bases removed from V and 0 bases from J, the gap between germline ends came to 9 bases. Germline lookup yields CDR1 SGHTA and CDR2 FQGNSA. The CDR3 reads CASSLAETLSYNEQFF. The CDR3 DNA sequence: TGTGCCAGCAGCTTAGCGGAGACTCTCTCCTACAATGAGCAGTTCTTC.

Concerning this clonotype itself: A far larger clone is just one base off, so this is likely a read error. This sequence joins TRBV14 and TRBJ1-2; 12 bases map to TRBD1. V shed 5 bases, J shed 7 bases, and the junction held 5 bases outside the gene matches. CDR3 length: 14 residues. The germline CDR1 and CDR2 sequences are SGHDN and FVKESK. The CDR3 region is CASSGTGGAVGYTF. Written as DNA, the CDR3 is TGTGCCAGCAGCGGGACAGGGGGCGCGGTTGGCTACACCTTC.

This clonotype was seen many times. The chain recombines TRBV9 with TRBJ2-1; D may be TRBD1 (6 bases). Germline V gene lookup returns CDR1 SGDLS and CDR2 YYNGEE. CDR3 length equals 16 residues. Between the trimmed V and J ends, which lost 2 bases and 0 bases, there was a span of 12 bases. CDR3: CASSVNTGRSYNEQFF. For the CDR3, the DNA is TGTGCCAGCAGCGTTAACACAGGGCGCTCCTACAATGAGCAGTTCTTC.

This clonotype came up many times. The CDR3 DNA is TGCGCCAGCAGCCCGACCCTGGTGGGGAAAGAGACCCAGTACTTC. Amino acid sequence: CASSPTLVGKETQYF. The J gene is TRBJ2-5, the V gene TRBV5-1; D not certain. Between the trimmed V and J ends, which lost 4 bases and 3 bases, there was a span of 16 bases. This CDR3 is 15 amino acids long. Germline V CDR1 and CDR2: SGHRS, YFSETQ.

This clonotype was found many times. V gene TRBV6-1 combines with J gene TRBJ2-5; D is possibly TRBD1 or TRBD2 (5 bases each). The germline CDR1 and CDR2 sequences are MNHNS and SASEGT. The CDR3 totals 14 residues. Trimming removed 8 bases from V and 0 bases from J, with 13 bases in between. The CDR3 is CASSLGTYQETQYF. The CDR3 DNA reads as TGTGCCAGCTCCCTCGGGACCTACCAAGAGACCCAGTACTTC.

About this clonotype itself: A far larger clone is one base from this, pointing to a likely read error. Given the absence of the conserved phenylalanine or tryptophan at the CDR3 end, a read error is likely. The chain is built from TRBV2 and TRBJ2-7, with 9 bases that match TRBD1. The CDR3 consists of 15 residues. Per the germline V gene, CDR1 is SNHLY and CDR2 is FYNNEI. V lost 6 bases to trimming and J lost 0 bases; unmatched junction nucleotides: 6. The CDR3 is CASSIDRGASYEQYL. As DNA, the CDR3 is TGTGCCAGCAGCATAGACAGGGGGGCCTCCTACGAGCAGTACCTC.

This clonotype was counted a few times. The chain combines TRBV5-1 with TRBJ2-1; D is uncertain. V was cut by 0 bases and J by 8 bases, with 12 bases left in between. Looked up from germline, CDR1 is SGHRS and CDR2 is YFSETQ. The CDR3 contains 14 residues. The CDR3 coding sequence is TGCGCCAGCAGCTTGGCAAACTCCTTCCATGAGCAGTTCTTC. Protein product: CASSLANSFHEQFF.

This clonotype was detected many times. This rearrangement joins TRBV18 to TRBJ2-5; either TRBD1 or TRBD2 may supply D (5 bases each). Deletions cut 3 bases from V and 1 base from J, with 15 bases between. The CDR3 is 16 amino acids. Germline V gene lookup returns CDR1 KGHSH and CDR2 LQKENI. The CDR3 loop is CASSPPSGRTQETQYF. Written as DNA, the CDR3 is TGTGCCAGCTCACCTCCGTCGGGACGAACCCAAGAGACCCAGTACTTC. The full variable domain, with the rest looked up from reference TRBV18 and TRBJ2-5, is NAGVMQNPRHLVRRRGQEARLRCSPMKGHSHVYWYRQLPEEGLKFMVYLQKENIIDESGMPKERFSAEFPKEGPSILRIQQVVRGDSAAYFCASSPPSGRTQETQYFGPGTRLLVL.

The chain has TRBV5-6 and TRBJ2-1, with D uncertain. The germline gives CDR1 SGHDT, CDR2 YYEEEE. The CDR3 contains 15 residues. V was cut by 4 bases and J by 7 bases, with 18 bases left in between. The CDR3 is CASSPGPRDGNEQFF. The CDR3 DNA reads as TGTGCCAGCAGCCCCGGGCCTCGTGATGGGAATGAGCAGTTCTTC.

With regard to this clonotype: This could be a read error, since a much larger clone is one nucleotide away. The chain is built from TRBV12-3 or TRBV12-4 and TRBJ2-5; D ambiguous. The CDR3 runs 15 residues. V shed 3 bases and J shed 2 bases, with 13 bases lying between them. The CDR3 loop reads CASSLGPAEQETQYF. Written as DNA, the CDR3 is TGTGCCAGCAGTTTGGGCCCTGCGGAGCAAGAGACCCAGTACTTC.

This chain connects TRBV12-5 to TRBJ2-1; the D is unclear. The CDR3 runs to 14 residues. Germline CDR1 is LGHNT and CDR2 is FRNRAP. V lost 2 bases and J lost 6, with 11 bases in between. This CDR3 is CASGLKGGPNEQFF. The CDR3 bases are TGTGCTAGTGGTTTGAAGGGCGGACCCAATGAGCAGTTCTTC. Together with reference TRBV12-5 and TRBJ2-1, the CDR3 gives the full variable domain: DARVTQTPRHKVTEMGQEVTMRCQPILGHNTVFWYRQTMMQGLELLAYFRNRAPLDDSGMPKDRFSAEMPDATLATLKIQPSEPRDSAVYFCASGLKGGPNEQFFGPGTRLTVL.

Many counts were recorded for this clonotype. The genes are TRBV7-9 and TRBJ2-1, with a weak D call TRBD1 (6 bases). Germline CDR1 reads SEHNR; CDR2 reads FQNEAQ (reference sequence). The CDR3 has 13 amino acids. The ends were cut back, 6 bases at V and 10 bases at J, with 16 bases in the middle. The CDR3 DNA follows: TGTGCCAGCAGGAAGATCCGGGACATGGAGCAGTTCTTC. Amino acids: CASRKIRDMEQFF.

This sequence joins TRBV19 and TRBJ2-3, with TRBD2 identical over 12 bases. Per the germline V gene, CDR1 is LNHDA and CDR2 is SQIVND (reference sequence). This CDR3 has 17 residues. The J segment lost 0 bases and the V segment lost 3 bases, leaving 4 bases of the junction unmatched. CDR3 protein: CASSISGTSGSTDTQYF. CDR3 nucleotide sequence: TGTGCCAGTAGTATCTCCGGGACTAGCGGGAGCACAGATACGCAGTATTTT. Drawing the rest from reference TRBV19 and TRBJ2-3, the complete variable domain is DGGITQSPKYLFRKEGQNVTLSCEQNLNHDAMYWYRQDPGQGLRLIYYSQIVNDFQKGDIAEGYSVSREKKESFPLTVTSAQKNPTAFYLCASSISGTSGSTDTQYFGPGTRLTVL.

The chain links TRBV2 to TRBJ1-1, with TRBD1 identical over 9 bases. The V gene end was trimmed by 7 bases and the J gene end by 2 bases; junction bases not matched to a gene: 5. Germline V CDR1 and CDR2: SNHLY, FYNNEI. This CDR3 has 14 amino acids. CDR3 protein: CASNTGQGNTEAFF. The CDR3 DNA reads as TGTGCCAGCAATACGGGACAGGGTAACACTGAAGCTTTCTTT.

This chain uses TRBV19 with TRBJ2-1; D remains ambiguous. The CDR3 is made up of 12 amino acids. Trimming pared 4 bases from V and 10 bases from J, leaving 11 bases between. Per the germline V gene, CDR1 is LNHDA and CDR2 is SQIVND (reference sequence). The CDR3 loop reads CASSTSRIEQFF. The DNA of the CDR3 is TGTGCCAGTAGTACTTCACGGATAGAGCAGTTCTTC.

In its sample, this clonotype was seen many times. The CDR3 loop is CAISEMGGGGNNEQYF. In DNA, the CDR3 is TGTGCCATCAGTGAGATGGGTGGAGGAGGGAACAACGAGCAGTACTTC. The genes are TRBV10-3 and TRBJ2-7; possibly TRBD2 for D (6 bases). V dropped 2 bases and J dropped 5 bases, with 19 bases sitting between them. Germline CDR1 is ENHRY and CDR2 is SYGVKD. This CDR3 spans 16 amino acids.

This clonotype was observed a handful of times. The gene calls are TRBV20-1 and TRBJ2-7, with 7 bases fitting TRBD1. Trimming at V came to 4 bases and at J to 3 bases, leaving 0 bases not matched to a gene. The length of the CDR3 is 11 residues. CDR1 is DFQATT and CDR2 is SNEGSKA in the germline V gene (reference sequence). The CDR3 here is CSANRGYEQYF. CDR3 in DNA: TGCAGTGCTAACAGGGGCTACGAGCAGTACTTC.

Worth noting for this clonotype: A read error may be the cause here, since a much bigger clone is one base away. The genes are TRBV28 and TRBJ1-1; 7 nucleotides match TRBD1. Germline trimming cut 6 bases from V and 10 bases from J; bases unmatched to any gene: 11. The CDR3 length is 13 residues. Germline CDR1 and CDR2: MDHEN and SYDVKM. CDR3 nucleotides: TGTGCCAGCAGATCTTATTGGGACAGTGGAGCTTTCTTT. This encodes CASRSYWDSGAFF.

The table lists this clonotype with many counts. The chain is built from TRBV12-3 or TRBV12-4 and TRBJ2-7; D perhaps matches TRBD2 (6 bases). The CDR3 has 16 residues. Trimming cost V 3 bases and J 0 bases, with 15 bases left between them. CDR3 nucleotides: TGTGCCAGCAGTTTTAAGGCGGGAAGACTCTCCTACGAGCAGTACTTC. Residues: CASSFKAGRLSYEQYF.

This clonotype was observed a handful of times. This chain joins TRBV12-3 or TRBV12-4 and TRBJ2-1, with 8 bases aligning to TRBD2. V dropped 4 bases and J dropped 6; count of bases not matched to a gene: 8. The CDR3 contains 15 residues. Written as DNA, the CDR3 is TGTGCCAGCAGTTGGTTGGCGGGAGGCTTCAATGAGCAGTTCTTC. This sequence encodes CASSWLAGGFNEQFF.

The table lists this clonotype with many counts. The genes are TRBV20-1 and TRBJ1-2; TRBD1 might be the D (5 bases). There are 16 residues in the CDR3. V was pared by 0 bases and J by 4 bases, with 18 bases between. Germline-derived CDR1 and CDR2 are DFQATT and SNEGSKA (reference sequence). In nucleotides, the CDR3 is TGCAGTGCTAGAGATCACAACAGGCTGCTGGGCTATGGCTACACCTTC. This sequence encodes CSARDHNRLLGYGYTF.

This clonotype showed up just a few times. The rearrangement joins TRBV20-1 to TRBJ2-1, with D possibly being TRBD1 or TRBD2 (5 bases each). V was pared by 1 base and J by 5 bases, with 12 bases between. The germline V gene encodes CDR1 DFQATT and CDR2 SNEGSKA (reference sequence). The CDR3 is 14 amino acids. In DNA form, the CDR3 reads TGCAGTGCTAGAGCGGGACGAGAAAACAATGAGCAGTTCTTC. It specifies CSARAGRENNEQFF.

This clonotype appeared a few times. The rearrangement uses TRBV10-3 and TRBJ2-2, with D possibly TRBD1 on 5 matching bases. V lost 8 bases to trimming and J lost 2 bases, with 9 bases between them. In germline, CDR1 is ENHRY, CDR2 SYGVKD. This CDR3 is 13 amino acids long. For the CDR3, the DNA is TGTGCCATCGGGGCGCTCAACACCGGGGAGCTGTTTTTT. Its protein is CAIGALNTGELFF.

This clonotype was found a few times. The chain links TRBV18 to TRBJ2-7; 10 bases are a match to TRBD1. With 4 bases clipped from V and 5 bases from J, the junction kept 14 bases outside the gene matches. The CDR3 is made up of 17 amino acids. From germline, CDR1 is KGHSH and CDR2 LQKENI. CDR3 loop: CASSRLDPGQGSNEQYF. The CDR3 DNA is TGTGCCAGCTCACGACTTGACCCGGGACAGGGGAGTAACGAGCAGTACTTC.

This clonotype was seen ten or more times. The chain uses TRBV7-2 and TRBJ2-7, with a tentative D call TRBD2 (8 bases). The CDR3 consists of 16 residues. V lost 4 bases and J lost 7, with 23 bases in between. Per the germline V gene, CDR1 is SGHTA and CDR2 is FQGNSA. The CDR3 is CASSYRGGRFLGEQYF. CDR3 in DNA: TGTGCCAGCAGCTACAGGGGCGGGAGGTTTTTGGGTGAGCAGTACTTC.

J is TRBJ2-7 and V is TRBV27, with D possibly TRBD1 on 6 matching bases. This CDR3 has 14 amino acids. Germline V gives CDR1 MNHEY, CDR2 SMNVEV (reference sequence). V lost 6 bases to trimming and J lost 0 bases, with 12 bases between them. The CDR3 coding sequence is TGTGCCAGCAGACCGGCAGGGGCCTCCTACGAGCAGTACTTC. Protein: CASRPAGASYEQYF.

Many counts were recorded for this clonotype. The chain links TRBV27 to TRBJ1-4; TRBD1 aligns across 8 bases. V dropped 4 bases and J dropped 10; count of bases not matched to a gene: 11. The CDR3 has 15 residues. In germline, CDR1 is MNHEY, CDR2 SMNVEV (reference sequence). The CDR3 loop reads CASSSLRTGIGKLFF. In nucleotides, the CDR3 is TGTGCCAGCAGTTCTCTTCGGACAGGGATCGGAAAACTGTTTTTT.